This entry features one T cell receptor beta chain sequence. Antigen specificity is unknown. This CDR3 spans 16 amino acids. Unmatched junction bases numbered 12, after V lost 5 bases and J lost 5 bases. CDR1 MNHEY and CDR2 SMNVEV come from the germline V gene (reference sequence). A 5'RACE reaction primed in the constant segment made cDNA libraries of TCR alpha and TCR beta, and these carried sample barcodes and UMIs. TCRdb reanalysed the 5' RACE reads using MiXCR and keeps one entry per CDR3 protein. The sample carries around 210,000 distinct CDR3 sequences, approximately 10% recorded once. The sample is drawn from a study of T-cell memory formation after mild COVID-19. Study results and limitations: The main location of contracting CD4+ clones was CM and EM, and that of contracting CD8+ clones was EMRA.

The material sequenced was PBMCs or a T cell subset sorted from them (not recorded which). This rearrangement joins TRBV27 to TRBJ2-7, with 10 bases aligning to TRBD2. This TCR came from a man aged 18-30 years who had mild COVID-19 (a few samples of this study predate the infection). Cell type and time point are not known. In DNA form, the CDR3 reads TGTGCCAGCAGTAGGCTAGCGGGGGCCCCACCGGACGAGCAGTACTTC. Encoded protein: CASSRLAGAPPDEQYF.